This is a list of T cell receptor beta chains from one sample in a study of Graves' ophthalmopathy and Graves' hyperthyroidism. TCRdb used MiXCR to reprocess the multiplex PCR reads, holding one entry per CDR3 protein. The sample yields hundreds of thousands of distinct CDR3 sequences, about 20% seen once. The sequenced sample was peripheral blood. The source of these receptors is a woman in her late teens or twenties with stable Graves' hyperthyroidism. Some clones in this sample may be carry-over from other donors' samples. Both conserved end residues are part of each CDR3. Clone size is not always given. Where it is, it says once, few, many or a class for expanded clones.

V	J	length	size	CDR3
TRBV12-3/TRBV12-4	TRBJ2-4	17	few	CASSVPGTSGDKNIKYF
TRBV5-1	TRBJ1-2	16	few	CASSLDSPTIGYGYTF
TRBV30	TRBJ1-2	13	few	CACPPLDRYGYTF
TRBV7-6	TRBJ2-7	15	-	CASSWTGGASYEQYF
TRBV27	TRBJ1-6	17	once	CASRSGGGTYVNSPLHF
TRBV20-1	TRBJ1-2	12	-	CSAEGAAYGYTF
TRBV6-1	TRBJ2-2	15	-	CASRTGTGHTGELFF
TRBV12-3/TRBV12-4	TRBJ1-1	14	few	CASSIGQGDTEAFF
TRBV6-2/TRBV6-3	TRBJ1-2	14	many	CASGQPASSYGYTF
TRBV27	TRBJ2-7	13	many	CASSSAGLVGQYF
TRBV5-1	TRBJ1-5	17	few	CASSLVIVRFSNQPQHF
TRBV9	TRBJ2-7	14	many	CASSLAGFSYEQYF
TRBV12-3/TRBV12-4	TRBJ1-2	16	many	CASSFNPGARNYGYTF
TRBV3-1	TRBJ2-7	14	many	CASSGHLSSYEQYF
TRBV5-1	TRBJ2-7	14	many	CASSAGTVSYEQYF
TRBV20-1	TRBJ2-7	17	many	CSARLRQGGISSYEQYF
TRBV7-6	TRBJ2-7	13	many	CASSSSTGGEQYF
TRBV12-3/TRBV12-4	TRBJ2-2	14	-	CATPQGQNTGELFF
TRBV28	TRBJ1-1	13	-	CAWSPSGGTEAFF
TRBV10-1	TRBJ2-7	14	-	CAANRDRALYEQYF
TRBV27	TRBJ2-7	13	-	CASSEFRAYEQYF
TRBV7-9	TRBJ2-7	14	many	CASSVDRSPYEQYF
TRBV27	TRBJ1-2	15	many	CASSWTVQANYGYTF
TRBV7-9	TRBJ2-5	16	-	CASSQGTSGVKETQYF
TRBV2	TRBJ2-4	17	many	CASSSGPLSYVRGIQYF
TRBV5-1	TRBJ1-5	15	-	CASRPTGSGDQPQHF
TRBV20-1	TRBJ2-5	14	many	CSARLGGGRETQYF
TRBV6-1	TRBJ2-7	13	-	CASTQGGENEQYF
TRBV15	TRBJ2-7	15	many	CATSTGTSRRNEQYF
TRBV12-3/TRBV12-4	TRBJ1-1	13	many	CASTWGGGTEAFF
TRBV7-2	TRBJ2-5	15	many	CASSLGEGWVETQYF
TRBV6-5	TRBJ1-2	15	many	CASSLRGTGPYGYTF
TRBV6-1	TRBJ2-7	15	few	CASSGGLAGPSVQYF
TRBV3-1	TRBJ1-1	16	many	CASSQDRTSRNTEAFF
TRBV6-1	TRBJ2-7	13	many	CASSKQESYEQYF
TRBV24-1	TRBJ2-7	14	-	CATSANRDSYEQYF
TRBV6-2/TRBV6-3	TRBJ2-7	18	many	CASSYVPIPGLGSYEQYF
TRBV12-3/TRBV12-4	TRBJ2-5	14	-	CASKPRGYQETQYF
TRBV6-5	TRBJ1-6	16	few	CASSYALPPSNSPLHF
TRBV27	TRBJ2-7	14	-	CASKLPGPGYEQYF